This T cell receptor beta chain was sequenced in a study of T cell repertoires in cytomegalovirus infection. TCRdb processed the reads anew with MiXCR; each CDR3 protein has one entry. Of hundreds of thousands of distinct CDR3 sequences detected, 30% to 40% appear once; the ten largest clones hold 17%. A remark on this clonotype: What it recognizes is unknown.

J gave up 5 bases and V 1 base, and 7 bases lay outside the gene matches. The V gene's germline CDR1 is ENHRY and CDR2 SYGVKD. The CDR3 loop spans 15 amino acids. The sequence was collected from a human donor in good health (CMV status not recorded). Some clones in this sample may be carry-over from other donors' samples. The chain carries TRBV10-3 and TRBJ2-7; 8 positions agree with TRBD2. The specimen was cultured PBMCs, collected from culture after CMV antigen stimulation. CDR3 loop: CAISEFSGESDEQYF. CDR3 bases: TGTGCCATCAGTGAGTTTAGCGGGGAGAGCGACGAGCAGTACTTC.